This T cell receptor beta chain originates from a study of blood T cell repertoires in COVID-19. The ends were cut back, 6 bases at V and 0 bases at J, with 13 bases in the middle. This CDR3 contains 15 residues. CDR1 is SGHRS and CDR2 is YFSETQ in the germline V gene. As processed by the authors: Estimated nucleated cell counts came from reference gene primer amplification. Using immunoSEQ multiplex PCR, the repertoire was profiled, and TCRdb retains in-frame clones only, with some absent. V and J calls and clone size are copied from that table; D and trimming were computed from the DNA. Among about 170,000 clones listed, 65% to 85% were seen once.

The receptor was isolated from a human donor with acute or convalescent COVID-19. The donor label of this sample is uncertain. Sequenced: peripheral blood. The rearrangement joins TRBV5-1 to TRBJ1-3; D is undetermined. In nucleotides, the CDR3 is TGCGCCAGCACCCCGGAGGGAAGCTCTGGAAACACCATATATTTT. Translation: CASTPEGSSGNTIYF. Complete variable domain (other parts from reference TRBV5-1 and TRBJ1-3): KAGVTQTPRYLIKTRGQQVTLSCSPISGHRSVSWYQQTPGQGLQFLFEYFSETQRNKGNFPGRFSGRQFSNSRSEMNVSTLELGDSALYLCASTPEGSSGNTIYFGEGSWLTVV.